The 25 T cell receptor beta chains given below trace back to one sample, sequenced in a study of T cell repertoires in cytomegalovirus infection. A single record per CDR3 protein comes from TCRdb applying MiXCR to the reads. The data contain tens of thousands of distinct CDR3 sequences, around 30% of them singletons. These receptors lack a known antigen. Source: CD8+ T cells from cultured PBMCs, taken from culture after CMV antigen stimulation. The receptors shown here come from a human donor in good health (CMV status not recorded). Some clones in this sample may be carry-over from other donors' samples.

V gene TRBV6-2 or TRBV6-3 combines with J gene TRBJ2-7; 9 bases fit TRBD2. This CDR3 contains 14 residues. CDR1 is MNHEY, CDR2 SVGEGT, per germline. J lost 5 bases, V lost 4 bases, and 6 bases had no gene match. The CDR3 DNA reads as TGTGCCAGCAGTTCACAGCGGGGGGAAGACGAGCAGTACTTC. Residues: CASSSQRGEDEQYF.

The chain carries TRBV4-3 and TRBJ1-6; D gene ambiguous. This CDR3 has 16 residues. The germline gives CDR1 LGHNA, CDR2 YSLEER. Trimming removed 0 bases at V and 6 bases at J, with 12 bases between. The CDR3 region is CASSQDPGLSNSPLHF. DNA of the CDR3: TGCGCCAGCAGCCAAGATCCCGGACTGAGTAATTCACCCCTCCACTTT.

This clonotype came up once. This chain connects TRBV27 to TRBJ1-2; D is unresolved. The CDR3 sequence is 14 residues long. Germline V gene data show CDR1 as MNHEY and CDR2 as SMNVEV (reference sequence). V was shortened by 2 bases and J by 2 bases, with 9 bases between the two germline ends. CDR3 region: CASSLGPRNYGYTF. The CDR3 nucleotides are TGTGCCAGCAGTTTAGGACCGCGGAACTATGGCTACACCTTC.

This clonotype appeared many times. V gene TRBV7-2 combines with J gene TRBJ2-7; D might be TRBD1 (6 bases). Germline lookup yields CDR1 SGHTA and CDR2 FQGNSA. This CDR3 is built from 13 residues. Trimming removed 5 bases at V and 6 bases at J, with 14 bases between. In nucleotides, the CDR3 is TGTGCCAGCAGCCTCCCGGGACAAGGCGAGCAGTACTTC. Protein product: CASSLPGQGEQYF. Full variable domain (missing parts from reference TRBV7-2 and TRBJ2-7): GAGVSQSPSNKVTEKGKDVELRCDPISGHTALYWYRQSLGQGLEFLIYFQGNSAPDKSGLPSDRFSAERTGGSVSTLTIQRTQQEDSAVYLCASSLPGQGEQYFGPGTRLTVT.

The CDR3 loop reads CASSQDWATRGQQYF. As DNA, the CDR3 is TGCGCCAGCAGCCAAGATTGGGCTACAAGGGGGCAGCAGTACTTC. The chain combines TRBV4-3 with TRBJ2-7, with 7 bases identical to TRBD1. The CDR3 spans 15 residues. Per germline, CDR1 LGHNA and CDR2 YSLEER. J gave up 8 bases and V 0 bases, and 10 bases lay outside the gene matches.

The genes are TRBV9 and TRBJ2-7; 9 nucleotides line up with TRBD1. Per the germline V gene, CDR1 is SGDLS and CDR2 is YYNGEE. This CDR3 has 15 amino acids. V shed 4 bases and J 1 base; nucleotides not matched to a gene: 6. CDR3 in amino acids: CASSPTGGASYEQYF. Here the CDR3 DNA reads TGTGCCAGCAGCCCCACAGGGGGCGCTTCCTACGAGCAGTACTTC.

This clonotype was seen repeatedly, ten times or more. The chain carries TRBV7-2 and TRBJ2-7; TRBD2 aligns across 7 bases. V lost 0 bases, J lost 2 bases, and 7 bases stayed unmatched. The V gene's germline CDR1 is SGHTA and CDR2 FQGNSA. The CDR3 spans 16 residues. CDR3 DNA: TGTGCCAGCAGCTTAGCTCCAGGCGGGAGAGCCTACGAGCAGTACTTC. The encoded protein is CASSLAPGGRAYEQYF.

This clonotype was seen only once. The V gene is TRBV5-4, the J gene TRBJ1-5; 7 bases fit TRBD1. CDR1 SGHNT and CDR2 YYREEE come from the germline V gene (reference sequence). The CDR3 totals 13 residues. V dropped 3 bases and J dropped 4; count of bases not matched to a gene: 1. CDR3 nucleotides: TGTGCCAGCAGCTCAGGGGGGAATCAGCCCCAGCATTTT. It encodes CASSSGGNQPQHF.

The CDR3 sequence: CASKAANTDTQYF. CDR3 nucleotides: TGTGCCAGTAAGGCCGCCAACACAGATACGCAGTATTTT. V gene TRBV19 combines with J gene TRBJ2-3; D not resolved. Germline lookup yields CDR1 LNHDA and CDR2 SQIVND (reference sequence). This CDR3 region has 13 residues. Trimming pared 7 bases from V and 2 bases from J, leaving 10 bases between.

This clonotype was recorded a few times. The rearrangement links TRBV5-6 to TRBJ2-1; D might be TRBD2 (6 bases). The CDR3 is 15 amino acids. The V gene lost 0 bases and the J gene lost 6 bases, with 13 bases spanning the gap. CDR1 and CDR2 from the germline V gene are SGHDT and YYEEEE. The chain's CDR3 is CASSLDLVGGNEQFF. The CDR3 DNA follows: TGTGCCAGCAGCTTGGATCTAGTGGGAGGCAATGAGCAGTTCTTC.

In this sample, this clonotype is medium-sized. This rearrangement joins TRBV20-1 to TRBJ1-6, with 7 nucleotides matching TRBD1. From germline, CDR1 is DFQATT and CDR2 SNEGSKA (reference sequence). The CDR3 contains 14 residues. With V trimmed by 1 base and J by 6 bases, 3 bases remained unmatched. The CDR3 DNA is TGCAGTGCTAGAGGACAGGGAGGTAATTCACCCCTCCACTTT. The encoded protein is CSARGQGGNSPLHF.

V gene TRBV19 combines with J gene TRBJ1-6; TRBD1 is a possible D gene (5 bases). This CDR3 is 15 amino acids long. Germline V CDR1 and CDR2: LNHDA, SQIVND (reference sequence). The V and J ends lost 6 bases and 4 bases respectively, with 13 bases between them. In DNA form, the CDR3 reads TGTGCCAGTAGAGGGGAAACAGCTTATAATTCACCCCTCCACTTT. Its protein product is CASRGETAYNSPLHF.

This clonotype was seen repeatedly, ten times or more. The V call is TRBV4-1, the J call TRBJ2-3; D possibly corresponds to TRBD2 (6 bases). V was cut by 0 bases and J by 6 bases, with 16 bases left in between. CDR3 length equals 16 residues. Germline CDR1 MGHRA, CDR2 YSYEKL. As DNA, the CDR3 is TGCGCCAGCAGCCAAGAAGGCGGGGCGGGTAAGGATACGCAGTATTTT. It is translated as CASSQEGGAGKDTQYF.

The V gene is TRBV9, the J gene TRBJ2-7; maybe TRBD2 (7 bases). Germline CDR1 reads SGDLS; CDR2 reads YYNGEE. CDR3 length: 14 amino acids. Trimming pared 0 bases from V and 6 bases from J, leaving 13 bases between. The CDR3 DNA follows: TGTGCCAGCAGCGTAGAGGGGGGGAGACGCGAGCAGTACTTC. Translated, it gives CASSVEGGRREQYF.

The gene calls are TRBV7-9 and TRBJ2-7; 10 bases are a match to TRBD1. The CDR3 runs to 16 residues. CDR1 and CDR2 from the germline V gene are SEHNR and FQNEAQ (reference sequence). The ends lost 6 bases at V and 4 bases at J; junction bases unmatched: 12. This chain's CDR3 is CASSPSGGQGDYEQYF. CDR3 nucleotide sequence: TGTGCCAGCAGTCCTTCCGGCGGACAGGGGGATTACGAGCAGTACTTC.

V and J are TRBV5-6 and TRBJ1-1; D call uncertain. The CDR3 is made up of 13 amino acids. V lost 6 bases and J lost 4, with 13 bases in between. Germline lookup yields CDR1 SGHDT and CDR2 YYEEEE. CDR3 bases: TGTGCCAGCAACCTGGCGGTGGGCACTGAAGCTTTCTTT. Translated, it gives CASNLAVGTEAFF.

This clonotype was detected ten times or more. This rearrangement joins TRBV7-2 to TRBJ1-2; D unresolved. This CDR3 has 13 amino acids. Trimming shortened V by 2 bases and J by 7 bases, and 11 bases separated the two germline ends. Germline CDR1 and CDR2: SGHTA and FQGNSA. The CDR3 DNA follows: TGTGCCAGCAGCTTAAGTCAGGATCGTGGCTACACCTTC. It codes for CASSLSQDRGYTF.

A note on this clonotype: This may stem from a read error, because a much larger clone lies one nucleotide away. V usage is TRBV7-3 and J usage is TRBJ1-2, with TRBD1 as a possible D gene (5 bases). The germline V gene encodes CDR1 SGHTA and CDR2 FQGTGA. This CDR3 spans 16 amino acids. CDR3 protein: CTSSLGVRGRRYGYTF. The DNA of the CDR3 is TGTACCAGCAGCTTAGGGGTTAGGGGACGGCGCTATGGCTACACCTTC.

V and J are TRBV4-2 and TRBJ2-1; weak D call: TRBD2 (6 bases). The germline V gene encodes CDR1 LGHNA and CDR2 YNFKEQ. The CDR3 covers 16 residues. V shed 0 bases and J shed 2 bases, with 11 bases lying between them. This chain's CDR3 is CASSQEGTSPYNEQFF. CDR3 DNA sequence: TGTGCCAGCAGCCAAGAGGGGACTTCCCCCTACAATGAGCAGTTCTTC.

This clonotype has ten or more counts. The J gene is TRBJ2-2, the V gene TRBV7-8; D perhaps matches TRBD2 (7 bases). V dropped 7 bases and J dropped 0 bases, with 12 bases sitting between them. CDR3 length: 15 amino acids. Germline CDR1 SGHVS, CDR2 FQNEAQ. The CDR3 protein is CASTYGGPNTGELFF. DNA for the CDR3: TGTGCCAGCACATACGGGGGGCCGAACACCGGGGAGCTGTTTTTT.

This clonotype is labeled as hyperexpanded (1% or more). The chain uses TRBV5-4 and TRBJ2-1; D gene unclear. CDR1 and CDR2 from the germline V gene are SGHNT and YYREEE (reference sequence). V was clipped by 0 bases and J by 0 bases, with 16 bases between them. The CDR3 totals 18 residues. Here the CDR3 DNA reads TGTGCCAGCAGCTTGGATTGGGGTCCCCCAAGCTCCTACAATGAGCAGTTCTTC. Amino acids: CASSLDWGPPSSYNEQFF.

Only a few counts were recorded for this clonotype. This chain connects TRBV6-1 to TRBJ2-2; D is undetermined. The V end was cut by 2 bases, the J end by 6 bases, with 16 bases between. Germline V gene data show CDR1 as MNHNS and CDR2 as SASEGT. There are 16 residues in the CDR3. The CDR3 coding sequence is TGTGCCAGCAGTGAAAGCAGCCTCAGTAGTGCCGGGGAGCTGTTTTTT. Amino acids: CASSESSLSSAGELFF.

There are a few counts of this clonotype. The V gene is TRBV20-1, the J gene TRBJ2-3; TRBD2 might be the D (6 bases). Per germline, CDR1 DFQATT and CDR2 SNEGSKA (reference sequence). V was pared by 7 bases and J by 2 bases, with 25 bases between. This CDR3 has 17 residues. CDR3 amino acids: CSVTTPTAGILTDTQYF. CDR3 nucleotides: TGCAGTGTCACCACCCCCACAGCGGGCATACTCACAGATACGCAGTATTTT.

This chain connects TRBV30 to TRBJ2-3; 8 bases are shared with TRBD2. The CDR3 has 16 amino acids. Germline V gene sequence: CDR1 GTSNPN, CDR2 SVGIG (reference sequence). V was clipped by 5 bases and J by 3 bases; unmatched bases: 13. The CDR3 DNA is TGTGCCTGGTATCCCAGCGGAGCGGGAGAGACAGATACGCAGTATTTT. Translated: CAWYPSGAGETDTQYF. The whole variable domain, filled in from reference TRBV30 and TRBJ2-3, reads SQTIHQWPATLVQPVGSPLSLECTVEGTSNPNLYWYRQAAGRGLQLLFYSVGIGQISSEVPQNLSASRPQDRQFILSSKKLLLSDSGFYLCAWYPSGAGETDTQYFGPGTRLTVL.

The V call is TRBV6-2 or TRBV6-3, the J call TRBJ2-2; 8 nucleotides align to TRBD2. The germline V gene encodes CDR1 MNHEY and CDR2 SVGEGT. Unmatched junction bases numbered 5, after V lost 4 bases and J lost 1 base. This CDR3 is built from 16 residues. The CDR3 loop is CASSSETSENTGELFF. The CDR3 DNA is TGTGCCAGCAGTTCCGAGACTAGCGAGAACACCGGGGAGCTGTTTTTT.